These 5 T cell receptor beta chains were all obtained from the same sample, sequenced in a study of T-cell reconstitution after alpha-beta-depleted transplantation in children (dated by TCRdb to the mid-2010s). The treatment or condition label for this specimen denotes: allogeneic hematopoietic cell transplantation with graft depleted of TCRalphabeta T cells and CD19 B cells. The library was built by means of PCR. Instrument used: Illumina HiSeq 2500. TCR libraries were prepared with molecular barcoding, using unique molecular identifiers to normalize TCRbeta repertoire quantification. Using fastp trimming at Q25 and MiXCR clonotype assembly, TCRdb reanalyzed the public sequencing data and kept in-frame beta chains. Each CDR3 protein appears once, grouped with its most common genes and DNA. The sample table holds around 300,000 distinct CDR3 sequences, of which around 25% were seen once. 11% of the sample is taken by the ten largest.

The sequenced sample was PBMCs, mostly from graft donor cells, obtained 180 days after TCRalphabeta/CD19-depleted stem cell transplant. These receptors originate from a male patient under 18 who had a stem cell transplant for acute lymphoblastic leukemia, so the T cells may come from the graft donor.

This sequence joins TRBV6-1 and TRBJ2-7; 7 positions agree with TRBD2. Germline V gene lookup returns CDR1 MNHNS and CDR2 SASEGT. The CDR3 loop spans 15 amino acids. V trimming: 3 bases; J trimming: 2 bases; junction bases outside the gene matches: 7. CDR3 in DNA: TGTGCCAGCAGTGAGGGAGGGCTAGCGGCCTACGAGCAGTACTTC. Its translation: CASSEGGLAAYEQYF.

This clonotype was seen more than once but under ten times. This chain uses TRBV29-1 with TRBJ2-5, with D possibly TRBD2 on 6 matching bases. Trimming stripped 4 bases from V and 1 base from J, with 10 bases between. The CDR3 has 13 residues. From germline, CDR1 is SQVTM and CDR2 ANQGSEA. CDR3 coding DNA: TGCAGCGTTGTTGGGAGGTTCCAAGAGACCCAGTACTTC. This sequence encodes CSVVGRFQETQYF.

This clonotype was recorded a few times. The CDR3 sequence is CSVVGEEETQYF. In nucleotides, the CDR3 is TGCAGCGTCGTCGGGGAGGAAGAGACCCAGTACTTC. The chain joins TRBV29-1 to TRBJ2-5; weak D call: TRBD2 (6 bases). The germline CDR1 and CDR2 sequences are SQVTM and ANQGSEA. The length of the CDR3 is 12 residues. V was shortened by 6 bases and J by 3 bases, with 11 bases between the two germline ends.

The chain links TRBV19 to TRBJ2-1; D might be TRBD2 (5 bases). CDR1 and CDR2 from the germline V gene are LNHDA and SQIVND (reference sequence). V shed 5 bases and J shed 5 bases, with 13 bases lying between them. The CDR3 totals 14 residues. The CDR3 coding sequence is TGTGCCAGTAGTGGGTCTAGCTCGCACAATGAGCAGTTCTTC. Its translation: CASSGSSSHNEQFF.

CDR3: CASSLMGLYEQYF. The CDR3 nucleotides are TGTGCCAGCAGTTTAATGGGCCTCTACGAGCAGTACTTC. The chain carries TRBV27 and TRBJ2-7; D gene uncertain. The CDR3 contains 13 residues. The germline V gene encodes CDR1 MNHEY and CDR2 SMNVEV (reference sequence). The V gene lost 2 bases and the J gene lost 3 bases, with 8 bases spanning the gap.